Listed here is a single T cell receptor (beta chain). The antigen is unknown. RNA extraction and reverse transcription yielded cDNA as sequencing template. Sequenced by immunoSEQ multiplex PCR; TCRdb stores in-frame clones only, minus some. The sample shows about 150,000 clones, approximately 50% of them seen only once. The sample is drawn from a study of CD8+ T cells in alopecia areata. At the level of the study: Once tofacitinib had been taken for 6 to 18 months, 6 months off drug followed.

With V trimmed by 6 bases and J by 4 bases, 5 bases remained unmatched. The CDR3 totals 14 residues. CDR1 and CDR2 (germline): SNHLY, FYNNEI. The study, taken as a whole, reports: TCRs were shared less clearly across patients than in mice, possibly for HLA-related reasons.

Samples from alopecia areata patients were lesional scalp punch biopsies and peripheral blood. Using a FACSAria, the CD4+ and CD8+ T cells were sorted from the PBMCs. The sample comprised CD4+ T cells sorted from blood. The V gene is TRBV2, the J gene TRBJ2-1; TRBD2 matches at 8 bases. This sequence originates from a human donor with alopecia areata. The CDR3 here is CASSPASGYNEQFF. The CDR3 coding sequence is TGTGCCAGCAGCCCGGCTAGCGGGTACAATGAGCAGTTCTTC.